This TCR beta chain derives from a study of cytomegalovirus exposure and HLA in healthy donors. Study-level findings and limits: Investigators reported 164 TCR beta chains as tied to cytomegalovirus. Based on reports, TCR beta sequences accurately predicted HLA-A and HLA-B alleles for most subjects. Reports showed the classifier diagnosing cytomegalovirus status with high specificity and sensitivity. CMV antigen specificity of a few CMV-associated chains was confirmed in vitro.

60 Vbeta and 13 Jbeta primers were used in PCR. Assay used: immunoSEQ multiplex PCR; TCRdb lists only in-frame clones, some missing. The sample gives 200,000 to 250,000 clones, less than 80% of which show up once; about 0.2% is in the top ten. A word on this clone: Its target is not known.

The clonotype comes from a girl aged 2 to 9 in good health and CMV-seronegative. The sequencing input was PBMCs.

The CDR3 spells CASSFTGINQPQHF. CDR3 sequence (DNA): TGTGCCAGCAGTTTTACAGGGATAAATCAGCCCCAGCATTTT. The chain links TRBV2 to TRBJ1-5, with D possibly being TRBD1 (6 bases). With 5 bases removed from V and 4 bases from J, the gap between germline ends came to 12 bases. Germline V CDR1 and CDR2: SNHLY, FYNNEI. This CDR3 is 14 amino acids long.